The 2 T cell receptor beta chains below come from one sample, sequenced in a study of T cell changes during pregnancy in multiple sclerosis. Produced via immunoSEQ multiplex PCR; TCRdb's table is partial and in-frame only. The sample holds about 52,000 clones, around 94% seen once. The sample was CD4+ T cells from peripheral blood mononuclear cells, taken in the third trimester of pregnancy. These receptors were collected from a female donor with multiple sclerosis, enrolled in a pregnancy study.

CDR3 amino acids: CASSSYGTGAYEQYF. The CDR3, as DNA: TGTGCCAGTAGTTCCTACGGGACAGGGGCTTACGAGCAGTACTTC. The V and J genes are TRBV19 and TRBJ2-7, with TRBD1 identical over 10 bases. V dropped 5 bases and J dropped 4; count of bases not matched to a gene: 8. The CDR3 is made up of 15 amino acids. The germline gives CDR1 LNHDA, CDR2 SQIVND (reference sequence).

This clone was counted a single time. This chain joins TRBV6-5 and TRBJ2-5; D unresolved. The CDR3 spans 15 residues. V was clipped by 8 bases and J by 5 bases, with 21 bases between them. In germline, CDR1 is MNHEY, CDR2 SVGAGI. The CDR3 DNA is TGTGCCAGCTCGCCGGGTTTACCCCAAAGGGAGACCCAGTACTTC. This translates into CASSPGLPQRETQYF.